This entry describes one T cell receptor beta chain. Only one count was recorded for this clone. The specificity of this receptor is unknown. Within one base of it there is no much larger clone, and no base qualities were kept. Library prep was done by the immunoSEQ multiplex PCR assay. TCRdb took over this immuneACCESS table, retaining in-frame rearrangements with V and J assigned. Such tables are incomplete; in checked studies, under half of the missing clones stem from an unresolved V gene, and the remainder is unexplained. The sample yields 40,000 to 50,000 clones; roughly 75% were counted once. Of the sample, 9.8% is held by the ten largest clones. At the junction V is shortened by 3 bases and J by 0 bases, with 16 bases in between. The CDR3 spans 17 residues, from the cysteine through the phenylalanine. The retained sequence is limited to the CDR3, 51 bases, with the frame set at the first base. CDR1 and CDR2 are read off the germline V gene as MNHNS and SASEGT.

These data belong to a study of radiotherapy plus CTLA-4 blockade in lung cancer (dated by TCRdb to about 2018). Some background on the complete study: Objective responses were observed in 18% of enrolled patients, and disease control was achieved in 31%. Here is what the overall study found, with its caveats: The strongest predictors of response, as reported, were early dynamic changes in blood T cell clones along with a rise in serum interferon-beta after radiation. After treatment with radiotherapy and ipilimumab, TCR clones that originated in tumors expanded in peripheral blood.

The study evaluated CTLA-4 blockade (ipilimumab) given together with focal radiation therapy in patients who had chemo-refractory metastatic non-small-cell lung cancer. This sequence originates from a human donor with non-small cell lung cancer who had stable disease on radiotherapy plus ipilimumab. The V gene is TRBV6-1 and the J gene is TRBJ2-3, with TRBD2 tentatively as D gene (5 bases match). The sequencing used peripheral blood, collected from a patient treated with radiotherapy plus ipilimumab. Here the CDR3 is given as CASSDEAARTSTDTQYF. The base sequence is TGTGCCAGCAGTGATGAGGCAGCCAGGACTAGCACAGATACGCAGTATTTT.